This T cell receptor (beta chain) was documented in a study of T cells expressing NK-cell markers. The overall study: Beta-chain profiling covered CD3+CD56+NKG2C+, CD3+CD56+NKG2C- and CD3+CD56-NKG2C+ sorted subsets.

A remark on this clonotype: Its antigen is unidentified.

TCRdb reanalyzed the 5' RACE reads, giving one entry per CDR3 protein sequence and no DNA. The listing contains about 430,000 distinct CDR3 sequences. The CDR3 is 12 amino acids. Study-wide findings and caveats: Dominant NKG2C+ clonotypes were found to form about 1.0-8% of CD8+ T cells in over five donors. The HCMV specificity of the expanded NKG2C+ T cell clones stayed unresolved.

The receptor was derived from a woman in her 50s in good health. The source material was blood T cells: a sorted CD56 or NKG2C T cell subset, CD4+ or CD8+ T cells, or bulk PBMC T cells (not recorded which). The V gene is TRBV12-3 or TRBV12-4, the J gene TRBJ1-1; as DNA is missing, the TRBD1 call by TCRdb cannot be tested. The CDR3 spells CASRDSPTEAFF.